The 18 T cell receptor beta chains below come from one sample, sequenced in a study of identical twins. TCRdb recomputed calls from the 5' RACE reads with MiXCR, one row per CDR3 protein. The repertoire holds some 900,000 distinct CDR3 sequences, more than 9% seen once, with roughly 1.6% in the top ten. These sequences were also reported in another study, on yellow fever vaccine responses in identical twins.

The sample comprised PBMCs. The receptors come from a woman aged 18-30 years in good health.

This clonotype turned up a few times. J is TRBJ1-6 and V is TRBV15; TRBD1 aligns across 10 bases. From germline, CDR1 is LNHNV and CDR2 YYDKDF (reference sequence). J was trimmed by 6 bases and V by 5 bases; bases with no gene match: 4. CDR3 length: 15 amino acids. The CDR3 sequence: CATSVDRGPNSPLHF. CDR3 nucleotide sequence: TGTGCCACCAGCGTAGACAGGGGGCCTAATTCACCCCTCCACTTT. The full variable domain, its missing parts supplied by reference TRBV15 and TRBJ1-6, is DAMVIQNPRYQVTQFGKPVTLSCSQTLNHNVMYWYQQKSSQAPKLLFHYYDKDFNNEADTPDNFQSRRPNTSFCFLDIRSPGLGDTAMYLCATSVDRGPNSPLHFGNGTRLTVT.

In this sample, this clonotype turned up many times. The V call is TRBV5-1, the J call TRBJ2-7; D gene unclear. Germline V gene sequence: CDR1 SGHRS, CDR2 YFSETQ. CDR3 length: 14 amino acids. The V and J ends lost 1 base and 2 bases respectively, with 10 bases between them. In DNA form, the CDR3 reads TGCGCCAGCAGCTTGACCAGATTAACCTACGAGCAGTACGTC. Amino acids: CASSLTRLTYEQYV.

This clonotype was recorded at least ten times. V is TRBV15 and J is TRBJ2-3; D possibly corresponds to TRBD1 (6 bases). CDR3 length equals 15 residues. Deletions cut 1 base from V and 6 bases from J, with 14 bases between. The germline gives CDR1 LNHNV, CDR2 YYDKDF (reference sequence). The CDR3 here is CATSRVDSPSDTQYF. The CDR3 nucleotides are TGTGCCACCAGCAGAGTGGACAGTCCTTCCGATACGCAGTATTTT.

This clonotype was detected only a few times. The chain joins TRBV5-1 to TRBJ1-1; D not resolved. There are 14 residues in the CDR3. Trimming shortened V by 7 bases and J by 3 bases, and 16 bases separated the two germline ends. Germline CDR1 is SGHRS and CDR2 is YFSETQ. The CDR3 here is CASDEGIGHTEAFF. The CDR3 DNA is TGCGCCAGCGATGAGGGTATCGGACACACTGAAGCTTTCTTT.

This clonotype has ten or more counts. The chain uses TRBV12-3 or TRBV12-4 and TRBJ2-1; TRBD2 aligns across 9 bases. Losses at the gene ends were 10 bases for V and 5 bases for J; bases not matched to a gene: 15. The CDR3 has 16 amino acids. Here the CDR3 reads CATKMAGLALNNEQFF. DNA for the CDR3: TGTGCCACCAAGATGGCGGGACTAGCCCTAAACAATGAGCAGTTCTTC.

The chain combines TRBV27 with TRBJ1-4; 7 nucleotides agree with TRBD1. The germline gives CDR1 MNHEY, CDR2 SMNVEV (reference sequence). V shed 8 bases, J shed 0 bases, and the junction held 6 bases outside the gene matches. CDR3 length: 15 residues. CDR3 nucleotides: TGTGCCAGCGCCCTAGGGGGCACAACTAATGAAAAACTGTTTTTT. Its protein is CASALGGTTNEKLFF.

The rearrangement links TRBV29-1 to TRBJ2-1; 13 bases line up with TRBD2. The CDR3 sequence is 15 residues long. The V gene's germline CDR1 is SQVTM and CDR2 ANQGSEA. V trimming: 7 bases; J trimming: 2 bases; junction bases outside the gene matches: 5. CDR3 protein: CSDRTSGSAYNEQFF. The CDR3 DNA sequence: TGCAGCGATCGGACTAGCGGGAGCGCCTACAATGAGCAGTTCTTC.

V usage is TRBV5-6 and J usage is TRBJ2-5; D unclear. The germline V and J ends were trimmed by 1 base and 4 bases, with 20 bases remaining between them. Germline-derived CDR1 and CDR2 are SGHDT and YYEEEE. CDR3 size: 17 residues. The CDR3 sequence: CASSLSSLTWRLETQYF. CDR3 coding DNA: TGTGCCAGCAGCTTGTCCTCACTGACTTGGCGCCTAGAGACCCAGTACTTC.

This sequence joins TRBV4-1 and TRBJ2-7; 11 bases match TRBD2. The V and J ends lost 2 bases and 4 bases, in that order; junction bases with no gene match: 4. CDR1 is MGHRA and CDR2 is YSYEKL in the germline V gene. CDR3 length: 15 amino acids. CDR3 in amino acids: CASSQTSGSFYEQYF. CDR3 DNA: TGCGCCAGCAGCCAAACTAGCGGGAGTTTTTACGAGCAGTACTTC.

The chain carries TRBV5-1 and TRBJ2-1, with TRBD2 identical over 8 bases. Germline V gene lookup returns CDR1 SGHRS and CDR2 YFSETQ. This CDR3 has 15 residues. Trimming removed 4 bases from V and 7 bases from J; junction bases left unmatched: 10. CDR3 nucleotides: TGCGCCAGCAGCGCACGGGGGGGCGGTTTTAATGAGCAGTTCTTC. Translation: CASSARGGGFNEQFF.

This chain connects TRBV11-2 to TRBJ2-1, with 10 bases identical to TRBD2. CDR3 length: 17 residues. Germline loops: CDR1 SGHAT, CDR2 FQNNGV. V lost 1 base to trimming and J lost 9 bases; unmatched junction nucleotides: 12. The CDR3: CASSLVGLAGERGEQFF. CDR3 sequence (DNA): TGTGCCAGCAGCTTAGTAGGTCTAGCGGGAGAACGTGGTGAGCAGTTCTTC.

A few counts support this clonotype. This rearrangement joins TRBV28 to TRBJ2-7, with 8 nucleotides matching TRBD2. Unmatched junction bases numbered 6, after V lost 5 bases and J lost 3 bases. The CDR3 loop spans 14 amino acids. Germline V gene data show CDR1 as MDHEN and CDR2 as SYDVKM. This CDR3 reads CASSRIAGFYEQYV. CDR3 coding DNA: TGTGCCAGCAGTCGCATAGCGGGGTTCTACGAGCAGTACGTC.

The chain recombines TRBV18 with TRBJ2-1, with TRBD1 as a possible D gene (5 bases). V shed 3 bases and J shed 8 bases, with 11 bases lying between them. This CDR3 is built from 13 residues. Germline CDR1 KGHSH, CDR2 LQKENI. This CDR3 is CASSPLGVDEQFF. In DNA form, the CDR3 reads TGTGCCAGCTCACCTTTAGGGGTTGATGAGCAGTTCTTC.

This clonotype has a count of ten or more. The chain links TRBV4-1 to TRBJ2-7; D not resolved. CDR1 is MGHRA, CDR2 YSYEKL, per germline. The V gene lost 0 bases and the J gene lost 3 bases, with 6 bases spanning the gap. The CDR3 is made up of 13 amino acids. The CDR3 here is CASSQDEVYEQYF. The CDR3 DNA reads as TGCGCCAGCAGCCAAGATGAGGTCTACGAGCAGTACTTC.

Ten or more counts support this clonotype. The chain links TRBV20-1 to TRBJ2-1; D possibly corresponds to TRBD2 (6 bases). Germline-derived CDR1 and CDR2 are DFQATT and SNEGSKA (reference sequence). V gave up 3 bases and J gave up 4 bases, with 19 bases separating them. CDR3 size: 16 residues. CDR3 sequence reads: CSASPTIASVYNEQFF. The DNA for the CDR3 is TGCAGTGCTAGTCCAACTATAGCTAGCGTGTACAATGAGCAGTTCTTC.

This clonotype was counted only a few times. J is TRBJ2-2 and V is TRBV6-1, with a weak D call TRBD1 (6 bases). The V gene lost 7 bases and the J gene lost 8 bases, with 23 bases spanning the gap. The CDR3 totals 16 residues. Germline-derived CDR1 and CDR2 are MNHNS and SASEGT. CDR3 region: CASTSNLGQGIGELFF. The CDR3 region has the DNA TGTGCCAGCACCTCTAATCTGGGCCAGGGGATAGGGGAGCTGTTTTTT.

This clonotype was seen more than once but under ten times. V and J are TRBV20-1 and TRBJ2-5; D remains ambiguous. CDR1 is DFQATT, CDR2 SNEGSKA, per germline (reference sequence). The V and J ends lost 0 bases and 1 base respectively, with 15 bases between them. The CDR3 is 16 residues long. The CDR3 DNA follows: TGCAGTGCTAGAGACCCTCTTTCCGCGGTCCAAGAGACCCAGTACTTC. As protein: CSARDPLSAVQETQYF.

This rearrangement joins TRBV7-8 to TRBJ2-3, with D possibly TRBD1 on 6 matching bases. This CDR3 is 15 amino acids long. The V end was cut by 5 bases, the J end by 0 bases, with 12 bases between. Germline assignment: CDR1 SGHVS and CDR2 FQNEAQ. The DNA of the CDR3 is TGTGCCAGCAGCCCGGGACACTCAAGCACAGATACGCAGTATTTT. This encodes CASSPGHSSTDTQYF. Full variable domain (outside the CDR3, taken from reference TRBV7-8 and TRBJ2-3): GAGVSQSPRYKVAKRGQDVALRCDPISGHVSLFWYQQALGQGPEFLTYFQNEAQLDKSGLPSDRFFAERPEGSVSTLKIQRTQQEDSAVYLCASSPGHSSTDTQYFGPGTRLTVL.